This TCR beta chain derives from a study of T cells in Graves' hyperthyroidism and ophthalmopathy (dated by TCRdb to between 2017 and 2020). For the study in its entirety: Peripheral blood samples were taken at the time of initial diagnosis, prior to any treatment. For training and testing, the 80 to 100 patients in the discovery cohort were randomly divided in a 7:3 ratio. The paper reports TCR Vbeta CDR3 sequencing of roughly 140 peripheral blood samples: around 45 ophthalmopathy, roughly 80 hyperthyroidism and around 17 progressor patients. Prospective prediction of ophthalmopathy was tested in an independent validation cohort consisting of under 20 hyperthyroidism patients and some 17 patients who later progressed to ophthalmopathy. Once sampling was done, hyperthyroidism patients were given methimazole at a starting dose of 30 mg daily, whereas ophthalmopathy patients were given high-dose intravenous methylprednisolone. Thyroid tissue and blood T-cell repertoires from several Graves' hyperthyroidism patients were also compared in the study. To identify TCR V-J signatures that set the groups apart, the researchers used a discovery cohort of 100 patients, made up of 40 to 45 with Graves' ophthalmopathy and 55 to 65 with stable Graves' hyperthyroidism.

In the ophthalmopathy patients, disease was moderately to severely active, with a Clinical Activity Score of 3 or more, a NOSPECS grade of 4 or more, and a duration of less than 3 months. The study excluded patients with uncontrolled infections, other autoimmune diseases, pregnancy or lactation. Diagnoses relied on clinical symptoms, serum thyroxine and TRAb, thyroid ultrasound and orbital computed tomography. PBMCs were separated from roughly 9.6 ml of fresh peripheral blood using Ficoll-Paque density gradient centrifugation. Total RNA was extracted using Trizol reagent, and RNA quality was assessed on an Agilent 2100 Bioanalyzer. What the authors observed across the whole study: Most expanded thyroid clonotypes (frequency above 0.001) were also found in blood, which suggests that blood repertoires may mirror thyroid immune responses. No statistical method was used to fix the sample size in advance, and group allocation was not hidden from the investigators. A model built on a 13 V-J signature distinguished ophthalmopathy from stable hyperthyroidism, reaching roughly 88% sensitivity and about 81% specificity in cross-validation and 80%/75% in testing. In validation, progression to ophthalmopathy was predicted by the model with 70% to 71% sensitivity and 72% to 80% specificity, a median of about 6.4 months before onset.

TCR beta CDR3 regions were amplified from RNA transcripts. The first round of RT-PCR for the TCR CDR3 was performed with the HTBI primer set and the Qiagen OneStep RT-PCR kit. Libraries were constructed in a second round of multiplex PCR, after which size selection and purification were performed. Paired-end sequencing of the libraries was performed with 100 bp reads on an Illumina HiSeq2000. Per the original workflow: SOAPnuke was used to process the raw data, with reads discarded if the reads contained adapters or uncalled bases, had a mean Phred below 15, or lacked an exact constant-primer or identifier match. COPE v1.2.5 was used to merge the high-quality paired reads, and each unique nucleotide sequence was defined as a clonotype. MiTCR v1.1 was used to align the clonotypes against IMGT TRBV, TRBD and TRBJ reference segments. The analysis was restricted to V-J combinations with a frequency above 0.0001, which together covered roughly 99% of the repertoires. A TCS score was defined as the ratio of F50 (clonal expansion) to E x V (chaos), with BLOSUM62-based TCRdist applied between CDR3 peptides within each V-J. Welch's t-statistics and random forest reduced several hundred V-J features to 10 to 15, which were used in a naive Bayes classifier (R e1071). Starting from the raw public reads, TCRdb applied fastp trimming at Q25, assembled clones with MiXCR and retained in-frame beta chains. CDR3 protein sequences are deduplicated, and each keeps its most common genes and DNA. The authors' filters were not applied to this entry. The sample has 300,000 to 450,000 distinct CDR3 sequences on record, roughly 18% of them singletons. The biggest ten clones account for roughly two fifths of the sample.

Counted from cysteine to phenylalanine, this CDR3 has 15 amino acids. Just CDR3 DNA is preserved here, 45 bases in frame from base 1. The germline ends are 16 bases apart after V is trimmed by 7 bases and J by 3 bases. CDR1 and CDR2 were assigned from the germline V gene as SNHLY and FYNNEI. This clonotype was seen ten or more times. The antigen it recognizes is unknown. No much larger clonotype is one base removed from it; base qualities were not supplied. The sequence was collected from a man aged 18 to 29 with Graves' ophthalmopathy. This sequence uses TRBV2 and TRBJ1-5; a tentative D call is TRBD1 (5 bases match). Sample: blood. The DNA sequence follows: TGTGCCAGCAAGACCCGGCAGGGAGACAATCAGCCCCAGCATTTT. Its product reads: CASKTRQGDNQPQHF.